Sequencing of this T cell receptor beta chain was carried out in a study of OX40 agonist ivuxolimab in advanced cancers. With respect to the entire study: Ivuxolimab was an agonistic, fully human IgG2 monoclonal antibody directed against OX40 (CD134), a costimulatory receptor. Intravenous ivuxolimab was administered to patients every 2 weeks at six dose levels: 0.01, 0.1, 0.3, 1.5, 3 and 10 mg/kg. Three dose-escalation patients achieved partial responses, one with hepatocellular carcinoma and two with cutaneous melanoma. Of the roughly 52 patients in dose escalation, some 20 had hepatocellular carcinoma, some 15 had melanoma, 9 had renal cell carcinoma and 9 had head and neck cancer. Prior anti-PD-1, anti-PD-L1 or anti-CTLA-4 therapy was permitted, and 40% to 50% of dose-escalation patients had received checkpoint inhibitors. The paper describes the monotherapy dose-escalation part (N = 52 patients) of the phase I trial of ivuxolimab. The dose-escalation cohort was about 87% male with a mean age of roughly 62 years, ranging from 23 to 79. The purpose of peripheral TCRbeta sequencing was to test whether ivuxolimab changed TCR sequence diversity and led to clonal T-cell expansion. Overall study outcomes, separate from this receptor: Low levels of normalized T-cell clonal expansion were also seen in some patients who did not respond. Clonal expansion of both CD4+ and CD8+ blood T cells was observed from baseline to week 6 at doses 0.1 to 3.0 mg/kg. After ivuxolimab, CD8+ T cells had more expanded clones than CD4+ T cells on average. In the 0.1-3.0 mg/kg groups, partial responders were among the patients with the lowest normalized peripheral clonal expansion, particularly in CD8+ T cells. The antigen specificity of the clonally expanded peripheral T cells was not determined.

This clone appeared a single time. No cognate antigen has been identified for it. Base-call qualities are not available, and no considerably larger clone is one nucleotide away. Genomic DNA was extracted from sorted cells for sequencing of the TCRbeta CDR3 region. TCRbeta CDR3 regions were sequenced using the immunoSEQ Assay. TCRdb's version of the immuneACCESS table is confined to in-frame rearrangements and falls short of the full clone set. An unresolved V gene accounts for under half of the shortfall where checked; the remainder is of unknown origin. This sample gives more than 40,000 clones in total; more than 70% of them show up just once. Of the sample, just under 8% is held by the ten largest clones. CDR1 and CDR2 are drawn from the germline V gene: MGHDK, SYGVNS. The V end loses 2 bases and the J end loses 0 bases, and a stretch of 5 bases separates them. The CDR3 covers 14 residues, taking in both the cysteine and the phenylalanine. Only CDR3 DNA is held: 42 bases, read in frame from base 1.

Patients with a history of autoimmune disease or receiving systemic immunosuppression were excluded from the trial. Peripheral blood for TCR sequencing was drawn from every dose cohort at baseline, at cycle 4 day 1 and at cycle 7 day 1. The samples were taken from a phase I, first-in-human, multicenter, open-label dose-escalation trial of ivuxolimab. The trial enrolled adults with locally advanced or metastatic head and neck squamous cell, hepatocellular, melanoma or renal cell carcinoma. CD4+ and CD8+ T cells were sorted separately from peripheral blood before TCR sequencing. This receptor was identified in an adult with an advanced solid tumor such as melanoma, head and neck, liver or kidney cancer. Specimen: CD4+ or CD8+ T cells sorted from blood, collected in a trial of the OX40 agonist ivuxolimab. Recombination linked TRBV25-1 to TRBJ2-1; TRBD2 is possibly the D segment (5 matching bases). The CDR3 corresponds to CASSEAGSYNEQFF. The DNA sequence is TGTGCCAGCAGTGAAGCGGGCTCCTACAATGAGCAGTTCTTC.